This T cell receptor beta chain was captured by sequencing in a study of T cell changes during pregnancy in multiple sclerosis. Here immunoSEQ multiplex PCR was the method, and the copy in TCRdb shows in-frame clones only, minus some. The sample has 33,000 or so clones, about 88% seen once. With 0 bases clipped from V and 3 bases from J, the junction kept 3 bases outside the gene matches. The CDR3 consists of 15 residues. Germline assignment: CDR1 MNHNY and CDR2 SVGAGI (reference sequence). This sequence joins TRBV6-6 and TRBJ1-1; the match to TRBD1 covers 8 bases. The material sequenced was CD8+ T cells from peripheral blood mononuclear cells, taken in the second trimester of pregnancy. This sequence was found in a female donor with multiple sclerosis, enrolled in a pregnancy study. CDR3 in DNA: TGTGCCAGCAGTTACTCGAACAGGGGGGACACTGAAGCTTTCTTT. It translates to CASSYSNRGDTEAFF.